Below are 17 T cell receptor beta chains sequenced from a single sample in a study of cytomegalovirus exposure and HLA in healthy donors. The PCR used 60 Vbeta and 13 Jbeta primers. Using immunoSEQ multiplex PCR, the repertoire was profiled, and TCRdb retains in-frame clones only, with some absent. The listing records 40,000 to 50,000 clones. Material for sequencing was PBMCs. The receptors were sampled from a woman in her forties in good health and CMV-seronegative.

This sequence joins TRBV5-1 and TRBJ1-1; D uncertain. Germline V gene lookup returns CDR1 SGHRS and CDR2 YFSETQ. This CDR3 has 15 amino acids. V shed 0 bases and J shed 1 base, with 10 bases lying between them. CDR3 region: CASSLVGSGNTEAFF. The CDR3 bases are TGCGCCAGCAGCTTGGTCGGGTCTGGGAACACTGAAGCTTTCTTT.

The chain recombines TRBV5-1 with TRBJ1-3; 8 nucleotides agree with TRBD1. The V gene's germline CDR1 is SGHRS and CDR2 YFSETQ. This CDR3 contains 16 residues. Unmatched junction bases numbered 5, after V lost 1 base and J lost 2 bases. The CDR3 spells CASSLNTRGPGNTIYF. The CDR3 nucleotides read TGCGCCAGCAGCTTGAACACCAGGGGGCCTGGAAACACCATATATTTT. Filled out from reference TRBV5-1 and TRBJ1-3, the complete variable domain reads KAGVTQTPRYLIKTRGQQVTLSCSPISGHRSVSWYQQTPGQGLQFLFEYFSETQRNKGNFPGRFSGRQFSNSRSEMNVSTLELGDSALYLCASSLNTRGPGNTIYFGEGSWLTVV.

J is TRBJ1-1 and V is TRBV7-2; 8 positions match TRBD1. Trimming cost V 0 bases and J 5 bases; bases outside gene matches: 8. This CDR3 contains 16 residues. Looked up from germline, CDR1 is SGHTA and CDR2 is FQGNSA. CDR3 nucleotides: TGTGCCAGCAGCTTAGCTAACAGGGGGGTGATGACTGAAGCTTTCTTT. The encoded protein is CASSLANRGVMTEAFF.

The V call is TRBV6-1, the J call TRBJ2-4, with 11 bases fitting TRBD1. The CDR3 is made up of 17 amino acids. Germline loops: CDR1 MNHNS, CDR2 SASEGT. The trim removed 4 bases at V and 8 bases at J, leaving 13 bases unmatched. CDR3 protein: CASSVFSLGQGEDIQYF. CDR3 bases: TGTGCCAGCAGTGTATTTAGTCTGGGACAGGGGGAGGACATTCAGTACTTC.

The chain is built from TRBV5-1 and TRBJ2-5; TRBD1 matches at 8 bases. This CDR3 is 15 amino acids long. Germline loops: CDR1 SGHRS, CDR2 YFSETQ. With 2 bases clipped from V and 4 bases from J, the junction kept 7 bases outside the gene matches. The CDR3 is CASSFLPGQVETQYF. CDR3 in DNA: TGCGCCAGCAGCTTTCTTCCGGGACAGGTAGAGACCCAGTACTTC.

This sequence joins TRBV7-9 and TRBJ2-3; TRBD2 agrees at 11 bases. J was trimmed by 3 bases and V by 6 bases; bases with no gene match: 17. CDR1 and CDR2 from the germline V gene are SEHNR and FQNEAQ (reference sequence). CDR3 length: 19 amino acids. The CDR3 sequence: CASRPGASRWTSGTDTQYF. In DNA form, the CDR3 reads TGTGCCAGCAGACCCGGAGCTTCACGTTGGACTAGCGGGACAGATACGCAGTATTTT.

The chain combines TRBV6-1 with TRBJ1-3; TRBD1 matches 7 bases. The germline CDR1 and CDR2 sequences are MNHNS and SASEGT. J gave up 2 bases and V 6 bases, and 4 bases lay outside the gene matches. The CDR3 has 14 amino acids. The CDR3 protein is CASSRQGPGNTIYF. The CDR3 DNA reads as TGTGCCAGCAGCCGACAGGGTCCTGGAAACACCATATATTTT.

The rearrangement uses TRBV4-3 and TRBJ1-6, with D tentatively TRBD1 (6 bases). Germline V gives CDR1 LGHNA, CDR2 YSLEER. CDR3 length: 15 residues. Between the trimmed V and J ends, which lost 2 bases and 8 bases, there was a span of 13 bases. The DNA of the CDR3 is TGCGCCAGCAGCCAATCTGGACAGCCTGATTCACCCCTCCACTTT. It encodes CASSQSGQPDSPLHF.

The chain links TRBV7-2 to TRBJ2-7; possible D gene TRBD2, 5 bases. The CDR3 runs 14 residues. CDR1 is SGHTA and CDR2 is FQGNSA in the germline V gene. With 5 bases removed from V and 5 bases from J, the gap between germline ends came to 16 bases. CDR3 nucleotides: TGTGCCAGCAGCGCCTTAACGGGAACCCACGAGCAGTACTTC. The encoded protein is CASSALTGTHEQYF.

The chain combines TRBV4-1 with TRBJ1-5; unclear D gene. V was shortened by 0 bases and J by 7 bases, with 13 bases between the two germline ends. Germline CDR1 MGHRA, CDR2 YSYEKL. The length of the CDR3 is 15 residues. CDR3 region: CASSQDMAVFQPQHF. The CDR3 DNA is TGCGCCAGCAGCCAAGATATGGCAGTTTTCCAGCCCCAGCATTTT.

The chain combines TRBV5-1 with TRBJ2-7; 9 bases align to TRBD2. J lost 1 base, V lost 0 bases, and 2 bases had no gene match. The germline CDR1 and CDR2 sequences are SGHRS and YFSETQ. CDR3 length equals 15 residues. This chain's CDR3 is CASSLVLAGSYEQYF. In nucleotides, the CDR3 is TGCGCCAGCAGCTTGGTCCTAGCGGGATCCTACGAGCAGTACTTC.

The V gene is TRBV21-1, the J gene TRBJ1-1; TRBD1, as called in the table, went unchecked against the DNA. TRBV21-1 is given as a pseudogene. The CDR3 contains 15 residues. CDR3 in amino acids: CASSKARVVHTEAFF. The CDR3 coding sequence is TGTGCCAGCAGCAAAGCCAGGGTGGTTCACACTGAAGCTTTCTTT.

Regarding this clone: A junction end diverges from the germline sequence, so it may reflect a read error. J is TRBJ1-1 and V is TRBV6-4, with 7 positions matching TRBD1. The V gene's germline CDR1 is MRHNA and CDR2 SNTAGT. The CDR3 runs to 15 residues. In DNA, the CDR3 is TGTGCCAGCAGCGCGGGCGGGACAGCCAACACTGAAGATTTCTTT. Its protein product is CASSAGGTANTEDFF.

The chain carries TRBV6-5 and TRBJ2-7; D is undetermined. CDR1 is MNHEY and CDR2 is SVGAGI in the germline V gene. The CDR3 extends over 14 amino acids. V was clipped by 5 bases and J by 4 bases, with 15 bases between them. CDR3 DNA sequence: TGTGCCAGCAGTAAAGTAGCATTTGCTTACGAGCAGTACTTC. Protein sequence: CASSKVAFAYEQYF.

CDR3 DNA: TGTGCCACCGCCGGGACAGGGATTCAGCCCCAGCATTTT. Residues: CATAGTGIQPQHF. This sequence joins TRBV19 and TRBJ1-5; 9 nucleotides agree with TRBD1. The CDR3 runs to 13 residues. From germline, CDR1 is LNHDA and CDR2 SQIVND (reference sequence). The ends lost 10 bases at V and 6 bases at J; junction bases unmatched: 7.

The chain combines TRBV20-1 with TRBJ1-2; D gene uncertain. The germline CDR1 and CDR2 sequences are DFQATT and SNEGSKA (reference sequence). The V end lost 4 bases, the J end lost 3 bases, and 3 bases lay between the germline ends. There are 10 residues in the CDR3. The CDR3 region has the DNA TGCAGTGCTACGGACTATGGCTACACCTTC. Its translation: CSATDYGYTF.

The chain couples TRBV28 to TRBJ1-2; TRBD1 agrees at 9 bases. CDR1 and CDR2 from the germline V gene are MDHEN and SYDVKM. The CDR3 contains 16 residues. J lost 7 bases, V lost 8 bases, and 17 bases had no gene match. In DNA, the CDR3 is TGTGCCAGCCGTGGGACAGGGCCCATTCGGGCCCTTGGCTACACCTTC. It specifies CASRGTGPIRALGYTF.